This T cell receptor beta chain was observed in a study of CD4+ T cells in melanoma. Overall study findings and caveats: A reported correlation linked neoantigen-specific CD4+ T cells to CD8+, macrophage and B cell function. Diverse differentiation states were reported for melanoma neoantigen-specific CD4+ T cells.

Only in-frame clones appear in the TCRdb table, and some are missing; sequencing was by immunoSEQ multiplex PCR. The repertoire holds 120,000 to 150,000 clones, with roughly 91% as singletons. As concerns this clone: Its antigen remains unidentified.

The sequence derives from a human donor with melanoma.

CDR3 protein: CASSLTQRAYEQYF. The CDR3 bases are TGTGCCAGCAGCTTGACGCAGAGGGCCTACGAGCAGTACTTC. J is TRBJ2-7 and V is TRBV5-5; D perhaps matches TRBD2 (5 bases). Trimming removed 1 base from V and 2 bases from J, with 10 bases in between. The CDR3 is 14 residues long. Germline CDR1 reads SGHKS; CDR2 reads YYEKEE (reference sequence).